This T cell receptor (beta chain) was captured by sequencing in a study of blood T cell repertoires in COVID-19. Study-wide background: COVID-19 samples from acute and convalescent phases originated in the United States, Italy and Spain. Sources were T cells, B-cell-depleted T cells, or PBMCs; the material itself was cDNA or gDNA.

Profiled with immunoSEQ multiplex PCR; TCRdb holds only in-frame clones, not every one. In the table there are under 200,000 clones, roughly 70% of which are singletons. With V trimmed by 1 base and J by 9 bases, 3 bases remained unmatched. The CDR3 length is 15 residues. Per germline, CDR1 LNHDA and CDR2 SQIVND (reference sequence). The chain joins TRBV19 to TRBJ2-1, with 13 positions matching TRBD2. Sequencing used peripheral blood. The receptor was derived from a woman of 80 years or more with acute or convalescent COVID-19. CDR3 in amino acids: CASSIGTSGSGEQFF. CDR3 in DNA: TGTGCCAGTAGTATAGGGACTAGCGGGAGTGGTGAGCAGTTCTTC.